The 5 T cell receptor beta chains presented below share a single source sample, sequenced in a study of blood T cell repertoires in COVID-19. Here immunoSEQ multiplex PCR was the method, and the copy in TCRdb shows in-frame clones only, minus some. The table includes under 250,000 clones, 82% detected once. The source material was peripheral blood. The receptors were sampled from a woman in her sixties or seventies with COVID-19, enrolled during active disease.

This clone has just one count. The rearrangement joins TRBV7-2 to TRBJ2-4; D not certain. The CDR3 loop spans 13 amino acids. The germline V and J ends were trimmed by 1 base and 7 bases, with 8 bases remaining between them. Germline CDR1 is SGHTA and CDR2 is FQGNSA. The CDR3 DNA follows: TGTGCCAGCAGCTTAGGGGCGCATAACATTCAGTACTTC. Its translation is CASSLGAHNIQYF.

The V gene is TRBV7-9, the J gene TRBJ1-3, with 9 bases aligning to TRBD1. V was pared by 6 bases and J by 0 bases, with 3 bases of the junction left unmatched. This CDR3 contains 15 residues. Germline CDR1 reads SEHNR; CDR2 reads FQNEAQ (reference sequence). The CDR3 bases are TGTGCCAGCAGTCAGACAGGGGGCTCTGGAAACACCATATATTTT. Its protein product is CASSQTGGSGNTIYF.

The rearrangement links TRBV5-1 to TRBJ2-3; TRBD2 matches at 13 bases. Per the germline V gene, CDR1 is SGHRS and CDR2 is YFSETQ. Trimming took 5 bases from V and 4 from J; bases not matched to a gene: 10. The CDR3 runs 17 residues. CDR3: CASRRGLAGFRADTQYF. For the CDR3, the DNA is TGCGCCAGCAGGCGGGGACTAGCGGGATTTAGGGCAGATACGCAGTATTTT.

The chain links TRBV5-1 to TRBJ2-3; the D gene is possibly TRBD2 (6 bases). From germline, CDR1 is SGHRS and CDR2 YFSETQ. V was clipped by 6 bases and J by 1 base, with 15 bases between them. This CDR3 comprises 15 residues. This CDR3 is CASTPGGGGTDTQYF. CDR3 DNA: TGCGCCAGCACCCCGGGTGGCGGGGGCACAGATACGCAGTATTTT. The full variable domain, its missing parts supplied by reference TRBV5-1 and TRBJ2-3, is KAGVTQTPRYLIKTRGQQVTLSCSPISGHRSVSWYQQTPGQGLQFLFEYFSETQRNKGNFPGRFSGRQFSNSRSEMNVSTLELGDSALYLCASTPGGGGTDTQYFGPGTRLTVL.

The rearrangement joins TRBV14 to TRBJ1-3; D is uncertain. The CDR3 contains 13 residues. V shed 6 bases and J shed 2 bases, with 8 bases lying between them. Germline lookup yields CDR1 SGHDN and CDR2 FVKESK. This CDR3 reads CASRTSAGNTIYF. Written as DNA, the CDR3 is TGTGCCAGCAGAACCTCAGCTGGAAACACCATATATTTT.